The T cell receptor beta chain under discussion was sequenced for a study of PD-1 blockade in classical Hodgkin lymphoma. General observations from the study: Unlike CD8+ TCR diversity, which did not rise significantly by C4D1, CD4+ TCR diversity did. Relapsed/refractory patients reportedly had the lowest baseline TCR diversity, below newly diagnosed patients, who were below healthy donors. Similar baseline diversity was found in complete responders and newly diagnosed patients.

The CDR3 is 18 amino acids. V was clipped by 4 bases and J by 1 base, with 23 bases between them. Germline assignment: CDR1 SEHNR and CDR2 FQNEAQ (reference sequence). Concerning this clone: The antigen remains unidentified.

TCRdb's copy holds only in-frame clones and misses some; the assay was immunoSEQ multiplex PCR. The table includes approximately 90,000 clones, approximately 91% detected once. Each and every patient relapsed after autologous stem cell transplantation, and patients got differing brentuximab vedotin exposure. The chain combines TRBV7-9 with TRBJ2-7; the D is unclear. Sequencing used peripheral blood mononuclear cells (PBMCs), obtained before the second cycle of nivolumab. This receptor was identified in a human donor with classical Hodgkin lymphoma. The CDR3 nucleotides read TGTGCCAGCAGCTCCAAGACTGTAGGCGACATGAGTTCCTACGAGCAGTACTTC. It encodes CASSSKTVGDMSSYEQYF.